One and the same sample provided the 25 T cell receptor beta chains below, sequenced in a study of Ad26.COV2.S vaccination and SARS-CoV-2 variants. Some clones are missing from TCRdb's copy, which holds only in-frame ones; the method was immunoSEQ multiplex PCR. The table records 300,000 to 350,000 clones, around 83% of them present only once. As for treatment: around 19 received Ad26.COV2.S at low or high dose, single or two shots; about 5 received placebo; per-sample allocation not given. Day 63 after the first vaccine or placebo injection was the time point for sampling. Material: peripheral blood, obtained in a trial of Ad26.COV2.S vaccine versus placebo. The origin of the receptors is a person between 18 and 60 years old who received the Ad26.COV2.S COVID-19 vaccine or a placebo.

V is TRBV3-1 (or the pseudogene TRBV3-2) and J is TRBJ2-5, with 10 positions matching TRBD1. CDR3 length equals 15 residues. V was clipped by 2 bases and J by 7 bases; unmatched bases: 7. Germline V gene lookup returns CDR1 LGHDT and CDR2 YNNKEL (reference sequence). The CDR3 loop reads CASSQNPGTGVTQYF. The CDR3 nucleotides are TGTGCCAGCAGCCAAAACCCCGGGACAGGGGTGACCCAGTACTTC.

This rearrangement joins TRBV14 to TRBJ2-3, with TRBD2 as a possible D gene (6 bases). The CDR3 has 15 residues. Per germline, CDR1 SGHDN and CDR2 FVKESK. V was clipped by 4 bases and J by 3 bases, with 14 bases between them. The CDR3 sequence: CASSPIGRITDTQYF. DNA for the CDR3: TGTGCCAGCAGCCCTATAGGGAGGATAACAGATACGCAGTATTTT.

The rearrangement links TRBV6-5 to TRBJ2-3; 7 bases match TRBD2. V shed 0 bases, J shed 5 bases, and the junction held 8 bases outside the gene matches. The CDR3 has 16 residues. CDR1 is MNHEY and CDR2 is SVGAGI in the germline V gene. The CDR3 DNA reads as TGTGCCAGCAGTTACTCGAGATACGGCGGGGGAGATACGCAGTATTTT. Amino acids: CASSYSRYGGGDTQYF.

DNA of the CDR3: TGTGCCAGCAGTAAAGCAGGGAAGAGAATGAACACTGAAGCTTTCTTT. It specifies CASSKAGKRMNTEAFF. The chain is built from TRBV27 and TRBJ1-1; D is possibly TRBD1 (5 bases). V was trimmed by 5 bases and J by 0 bases, leaving 16 bases between them. Germline values: CDR1 MNHEY, CDR2 SMNVEV (reference sequence). The CDR3 totals 16 residues.

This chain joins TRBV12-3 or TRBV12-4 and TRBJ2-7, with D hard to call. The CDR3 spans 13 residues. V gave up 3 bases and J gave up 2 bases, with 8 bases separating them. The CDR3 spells CASSLKIPYEQYF. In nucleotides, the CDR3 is TGTGCCAGCAGTTTGAAGATTCCCTACGAGCAGTACTTC.

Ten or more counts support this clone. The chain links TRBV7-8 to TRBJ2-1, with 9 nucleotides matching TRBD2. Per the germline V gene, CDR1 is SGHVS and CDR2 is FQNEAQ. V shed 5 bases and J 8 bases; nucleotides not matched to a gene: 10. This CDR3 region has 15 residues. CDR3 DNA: TGTGCCAGCAGCCCGCAAGGGGCGGGGGGGGATGAGCAGTTCTTC. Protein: CASSPQGAGGDEQFF.

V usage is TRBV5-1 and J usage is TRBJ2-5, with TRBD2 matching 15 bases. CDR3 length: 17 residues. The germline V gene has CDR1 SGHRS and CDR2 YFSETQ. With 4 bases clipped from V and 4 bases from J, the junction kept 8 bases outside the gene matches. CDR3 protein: CASSPVGTSGGLETQYF. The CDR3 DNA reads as TGCGCCAGCAGCCCAGTCGGGACTAGCGGGGGGCTAGAGACCCAGTACTTC.

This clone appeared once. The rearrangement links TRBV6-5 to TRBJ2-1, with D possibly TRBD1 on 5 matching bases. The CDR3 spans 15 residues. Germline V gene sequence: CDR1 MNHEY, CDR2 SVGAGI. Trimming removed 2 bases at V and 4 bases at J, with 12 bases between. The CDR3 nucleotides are TGTGCCAGCAGTTACAGGGGCGTGCAATACAATGAGCAGTTCTTC. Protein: CASSYRGVQYNEQFF.

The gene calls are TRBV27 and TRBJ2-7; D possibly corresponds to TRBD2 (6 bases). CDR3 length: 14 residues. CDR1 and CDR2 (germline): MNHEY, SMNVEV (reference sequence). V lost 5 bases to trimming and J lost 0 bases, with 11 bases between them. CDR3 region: CASSGGLNSYEQYF. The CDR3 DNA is TGTGCCAGCAGTGGGGGACTCAACTCCTACGAGCAGTACTTC.

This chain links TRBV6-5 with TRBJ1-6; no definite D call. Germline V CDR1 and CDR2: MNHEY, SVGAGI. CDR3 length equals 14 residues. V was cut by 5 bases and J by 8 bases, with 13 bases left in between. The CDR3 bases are TGTGCCAGCAGTCTCGGGAGGACCTATTCACCCCTCCACTTT. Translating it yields CASSLGRTYSPLHF.

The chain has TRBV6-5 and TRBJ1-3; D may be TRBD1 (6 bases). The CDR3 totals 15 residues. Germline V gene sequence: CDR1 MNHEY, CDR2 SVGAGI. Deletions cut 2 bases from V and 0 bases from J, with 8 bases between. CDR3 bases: TGTGCCAGCAGTTACGGACAGCACTCTGGAAACACCATATATTTT. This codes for CASSYGQHSGNTIYF.

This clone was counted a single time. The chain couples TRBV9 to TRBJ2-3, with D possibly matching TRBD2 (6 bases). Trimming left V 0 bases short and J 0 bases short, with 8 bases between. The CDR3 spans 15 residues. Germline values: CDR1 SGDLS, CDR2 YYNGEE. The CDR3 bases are TGTGCCAGCAGCGTAGCCACTAGCAGCACAGATACGCAGTATTTT. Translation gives CASSVATSSTDTQYF.

The CDR3 DNA is TGTGCCACCAGCTTTCTCTGGAGCGAGACAGGCGAAACCCCCTACGAGCAGTACTTC. It encodes CATSFLWSETGETPYEQYF. The chain carries TRBV15 and TRBJ2-7; D may be TRBD1 (6 bases). This CDR3 contains 19 residues. V lost 5 bases to trimming and J lost 2 bases, with 28 bases between them. In germline, CDR1 is LNHNV, CDR2 YYDKDF (reference sequence).

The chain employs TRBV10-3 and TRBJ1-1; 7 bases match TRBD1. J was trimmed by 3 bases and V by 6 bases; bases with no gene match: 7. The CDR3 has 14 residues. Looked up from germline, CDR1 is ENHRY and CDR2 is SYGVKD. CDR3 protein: CAISLDRVYTEAFF. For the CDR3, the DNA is TGTGCCATCAGCCTTGACAGGGTTTACACTGAAGCTTTCTTT.

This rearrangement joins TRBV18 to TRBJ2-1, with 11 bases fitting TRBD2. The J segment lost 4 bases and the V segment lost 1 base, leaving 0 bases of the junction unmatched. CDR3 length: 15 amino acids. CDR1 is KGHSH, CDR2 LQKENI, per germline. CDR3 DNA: TGTGCCAGCTCACCACTAGCGGGGGGGTACAATGAGCAGTTCTTC. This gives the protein CASSPLAGGYNEQFF. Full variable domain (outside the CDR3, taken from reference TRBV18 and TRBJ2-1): NAGVMQNPRHLVRRRGQEARLRCSPMKGHSHVYWYRQLPEEGLKFMVYLQKENIIDESGMPKERFSAEFPKEGPSILRIQQVVRGDSAAYFCASSPLAGGYNEQFFGPGTRLTVL.

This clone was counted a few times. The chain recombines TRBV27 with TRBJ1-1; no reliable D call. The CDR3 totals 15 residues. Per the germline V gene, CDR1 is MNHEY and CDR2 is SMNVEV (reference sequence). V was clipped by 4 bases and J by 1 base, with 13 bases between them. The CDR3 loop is CASSSPPAKNTEAFF. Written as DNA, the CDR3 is TGTGCCAGCAGTTCACCTCCAGCTAAGAACACTGAAGCTTTCTTT.

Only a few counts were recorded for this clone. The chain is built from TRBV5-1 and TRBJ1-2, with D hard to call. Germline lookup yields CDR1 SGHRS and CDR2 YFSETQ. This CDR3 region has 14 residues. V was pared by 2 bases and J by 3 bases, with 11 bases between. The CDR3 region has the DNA TGCGCCAGCAGCTTTAACCGGGAGTACTATGGCTACACCTTC. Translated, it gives CASSFNREYYGYTF.

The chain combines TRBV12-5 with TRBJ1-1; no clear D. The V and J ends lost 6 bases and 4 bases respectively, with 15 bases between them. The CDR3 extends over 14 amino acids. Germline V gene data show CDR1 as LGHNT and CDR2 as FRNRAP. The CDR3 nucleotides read TGTGCTAGTGGGATCGGACGGATGTCCACTGAAGCTTTCTTT. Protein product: CASGIGRMSTEAFF. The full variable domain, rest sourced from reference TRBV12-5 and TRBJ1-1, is DARVTQTPRHKVTEMGQEVTMRCQPILGHNTVFWYRQTMMQGLELLAYFRNRAPLDDSGMPKDRFSAEMPDATLATLKIQPSEPRDSAVYFCASGIGRMSTEAFFGQGTRLTVV.

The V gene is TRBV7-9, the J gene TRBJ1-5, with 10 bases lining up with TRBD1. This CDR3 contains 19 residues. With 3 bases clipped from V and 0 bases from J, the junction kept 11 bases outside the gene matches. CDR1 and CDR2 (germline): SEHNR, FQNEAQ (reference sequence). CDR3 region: CASSFGTDRGVYSNQPQHF. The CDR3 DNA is TGTGCCAGCAGCTTCGGTACGGACAGGGGGGTTTATAGCAATCAGCCCCAGCATTTT.

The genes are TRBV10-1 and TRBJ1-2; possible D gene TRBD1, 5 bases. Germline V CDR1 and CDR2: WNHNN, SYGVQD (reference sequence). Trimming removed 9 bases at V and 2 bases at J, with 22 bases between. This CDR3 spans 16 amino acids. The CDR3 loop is CASPYQPGLINYGYTF. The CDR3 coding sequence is TGCGCCAGTCCCTACCAACCGGGACTGATAAACTATGGCTACACCTTC.

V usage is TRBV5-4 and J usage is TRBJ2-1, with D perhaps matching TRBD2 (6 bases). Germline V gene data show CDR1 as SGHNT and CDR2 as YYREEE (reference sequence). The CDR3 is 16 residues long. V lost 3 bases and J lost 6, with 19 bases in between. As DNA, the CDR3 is TGTGCCAGCAGCTCGCGCCTCGGGACTGGATCCAATGAGCAGTTCTTC. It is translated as CASSSRLGTGSNEQFF.

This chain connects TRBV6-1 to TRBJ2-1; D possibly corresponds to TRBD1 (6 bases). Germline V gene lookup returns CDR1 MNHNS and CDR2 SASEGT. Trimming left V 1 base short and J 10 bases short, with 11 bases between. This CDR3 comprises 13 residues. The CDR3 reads CASSEGYGQEQFF. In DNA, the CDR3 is TGTGCCAGCAGTGAAGGATACGGACAGGAGCAGTTCTTC.

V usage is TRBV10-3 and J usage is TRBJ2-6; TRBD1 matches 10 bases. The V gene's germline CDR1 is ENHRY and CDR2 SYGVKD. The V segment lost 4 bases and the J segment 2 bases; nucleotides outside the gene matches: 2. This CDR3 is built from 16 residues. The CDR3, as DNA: TGTGCCATCAGTGGACAGGGGGCGCCTGGGGCCAACGTCCTGACTTTC. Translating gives CAISGQGAPGANVLTF.

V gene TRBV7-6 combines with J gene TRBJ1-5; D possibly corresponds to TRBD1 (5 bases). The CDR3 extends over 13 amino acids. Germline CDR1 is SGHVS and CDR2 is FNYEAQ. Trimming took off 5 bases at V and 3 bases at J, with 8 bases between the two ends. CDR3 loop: CASSLTDNQPQHF. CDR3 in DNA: TGTGCCAGCAGCCTGACAGACAATCAGCCCCAGCATTTT.

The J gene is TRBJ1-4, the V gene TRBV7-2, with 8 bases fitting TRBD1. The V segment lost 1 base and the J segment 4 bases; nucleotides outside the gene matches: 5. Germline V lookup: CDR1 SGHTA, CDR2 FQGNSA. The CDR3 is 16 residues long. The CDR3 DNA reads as TGTGCCAGCAGCTTAGGCAGGGGGCGGGTTAATGAAAAACTGTTTTTT. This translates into CASSLGRGRVNEKLFF.